This TCR beta chain was sequenced in a study of Graves' ophthalmopathy and Graves' hyperthyroidism. Whole-study results and caveats: Detected in blood as well were most expanded thyroid clonotypes with frequency above 0.001.

On this clonotype: Its target is not known.

TCR beta CDR3 regions were amplified from RNA transcripts. Second-round multiplex PCR came after first-round RT-PCR with HTBI primers. TCRdb recomputed calls from the multiplex PCR reads with MiXCR, one row per CDR3 protein. The sample has over a million distinct CDR3 sequences, about two fifths seen once. Other autoimmune disease, uncontrolled infection, pregnancy and lactation led to exclusion. The sequenced sample consisted of peripheral blood or thyroid tissue (not recorded which). The origin of this receptor is an adult man with Graves' hyperthyroidism.

CDR3 nucleotide sequence: TGTGCCAGCAGCCAGGGACTAGCGGGAAGAGAGACCCAGTACTTC. Its translation is CASSQGLAGRETQYF. The chain has TRBV5-4 and TRBJ2-5, with 13 bases that match TRBD2. Per germline, CDR1 SGHNT and CDR2 YYREEE (reference sequence). CDR3 length: 15 amino acids. V shed 4 bases, J shed 4 bases, and the junction held 4 bases outside the gene matches. Full variable domain (remainder filled in from reference TRBV5-4 and TRBJ2-5): ETGVTQSPTHLIKTRGQQVTLRCSSQSGHNTVSWYQQALGQGPQFIFQYYREEENGRGNFPPRFSGLQFPNYSSELNVNALELDDSALYLCASSQGLAGRETQYFGPGTRLLVL.